A selection of T cell receptor beta chains follows, all from one sample in a study of blood T cell repertoires in COVID-19. The table came from immunoSEQ multiplex PCR; TCRdb's copy has only in-frame clones and leaves some out. The table lists around 310,000 clones, about 89% of them singletons. Sequenced input: PBMCs or T cells enriched from blood (not recorded which). The receptors originated from a woman in her forties who had recovered from COVID-19. Both conserved end residues are part of each CDR3.

V,length,CDR3
TRBV4-3,14,CASSQDRGSDEQYF
TRBV10-3,13,CAISPEDRVEAFF
TRBV5-6,13,CASSSLTGLQQYF
TRBV7-9,17,CASSPLTGLSANEKLFF
TRBV7-9,18,CASSTTRTGITNTGELFF
TRBV11-3,16,CASSSGTGAERGKLFF
TRBV9,16,CASSATLAGGLQEQFF
TRBV7-8,16,CASSPGAASSNQPQHF
TRBV5-4,14,CASSFPGRGGEQYF
TRBV11-3,12,CASCGTEETQYF
TRBV19,14,CASSNRGEIDTQYF
TRBV7-9,15,CASRHWTGAGTEAFF
TRBV19,15,CASTPLAGGPNEQFF
TRBV6-5,15,CASSAGGFLTDTQYF
TRBV25-1,18,CASSDNWREDFGTDTQYF
TRBV7-2,16,CASSLSALNSGSPLHF
TRBV5-1,15,CASSGWGQSNEKLFF
TRBV29-1,12,CSGGSGTGAAFF
TRBV4-1,13,CASSQDLNQPQHF
TRBV4-3,16,CASSQDRGLAGYEQYF
TRBV2,16,CASTRSGTATNEKLFF
TRBV2,15,CASRGSLSRGNEQFF
TRBV9,16,CASSSRLAGAPGELFF
TRBV5-6,14,CASSPGPPSYEQYF
TRBV30,15,CAWSDERQGGNEQFF
TRBV29-1,13,CSVGTGGRNEQFF
TRBV4-1,15,CASSPLPGLYYGYTF
TRBV10-3,14,CAISRSGSLNEQFF
TRBV19,15,CASTSIGVNLYGYTF
TRBV7-2,15,CASSPDRGKTDTQYF
TRBV12-3/TRBV12-4,13,CASAGSGANVLTF
TRBV4-2,14,CASSPISPTGELFF
TRBV30,15,CAWSVKRGLTDTQYF
TRBV9,15,CASSVEPLGGSAQYF
TRBV25-1,13,CASSETEGGGYTF
TRBV27,15,CASSLSRGRVNEQFF
TRBV30,13,CAWSETSSYEQYF
TRBV27,16,CASSQGARTGGSEQYF
TRBV9,15,CASSVGDLETYGYTF
TRBV5-4,15,CASSLELAGGYEQYF
TRBV2,17,CASSELGQGANNQPQHF
TRBV27,16,CASSGTGSSYNSPLHF
TRBV6-2/TRBV6-3,14,CASSYPGSGNEQFF
TRBV30,13,CAWSTSDYNEQFF
TRBV2,14,CASSAGRGYYGYTF
TRBV9,15,CASSISGVNTGELFF
TRBV7-3,16,CASSLAGTASGNTIYF
TRBV18,18,CASSPGPLVGEHTYEQYF
TRBV11-2,15,CASSRDRGSQETQYF
TRBV2,13,CASNPFGRAEAFF
TRBV11-2,14,CASSLDGGNQPQHF
TRBV19,14,CASSSGATADTQYF
TRBV11-3,15,CASSRPGQGSEKLFF
TRBV5-5,14,CASSWDRGELEAFF
TRBV2,14,CASHTRRANEKLFF
TRBV10-3,15,CAISDRQGVVDEQFF
TRBV19,14,CASSGGALNTEAFF
TRBV3-1/TRBV3-2,12,CASSQVGAEAFF
TRBV21-1,15,CASSNGTGLGEKLFF
TRBV3-1/TRBV3-2,16,CASSQDSVGGSNGYTF